This T cell receptor (beta chain) emerged from a study of T cell changes during pregnancy in multiple sclerosis. Clones were read by immunoSEQ multiplex PCR, and TCRdb kept only the in-frame ones, dropping some. The sample records around 57,000 clones, 70% to 90% being singletons. Deletions cut 2 bases from V and 7 bases from J, with 12 bases between. Germline V gene data show CDR1 as SGHTA and CDR2 as FQGNSA. The CDR3 spans 15 residues. This specimen consisted of peripheral blood, obtained in the first trimester of pregnancy. This clonotype was sampled from a female donor in good health, enrolled as a control in a pregnancy study. The chain uses TRBV7-2 and TRBJ1-6; D not certain. This CDR3 is CASSLRSGRNSPLHF. DNA for the CDR3: TGTGCCAGCAGCTTACGCTCAGGCAGGAATTCACCCCTCCACTTT.